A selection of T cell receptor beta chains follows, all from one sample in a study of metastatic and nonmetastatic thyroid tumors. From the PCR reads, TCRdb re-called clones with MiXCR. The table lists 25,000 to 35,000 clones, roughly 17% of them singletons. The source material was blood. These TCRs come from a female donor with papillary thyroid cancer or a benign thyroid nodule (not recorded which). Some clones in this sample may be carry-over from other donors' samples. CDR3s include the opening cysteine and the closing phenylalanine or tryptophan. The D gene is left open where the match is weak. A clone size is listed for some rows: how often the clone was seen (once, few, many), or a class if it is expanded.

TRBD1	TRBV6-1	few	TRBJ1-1	TGTGCCAGCACGCAGGGGGCGTATGAAGCTTTCTTT	CASTQGAYEAFF
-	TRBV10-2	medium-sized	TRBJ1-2	TGCGCCAGCACGAGAGAGGGGGAGTATGGCTACACCTTC	CASTREGEYGYTF
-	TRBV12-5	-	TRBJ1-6	TGTGCTAGTGGTTTGTATTCCAGAATTCCGAGCTCCTATAATTCACCCCTCCACTTT	CASGLYSRIPSSYNSPLHF
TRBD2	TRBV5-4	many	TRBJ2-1	TGTGCCAGCAGCTTGAACCCCTCCCTAGCGGGGGGACTGGGGAATGAGCAGTTCTTC	CASSLNPSLAGGLGNEQFF
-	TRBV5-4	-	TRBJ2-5	-	CASSLVGQGSETQYF
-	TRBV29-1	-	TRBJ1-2	TGCAGCGTTTGGGCAAGTAACTATGGCTACACCTTC	CSVWASNYGYTF
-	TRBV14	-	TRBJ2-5	TGTGCCAGCAGCCAAGGTGTGGAACGCCAAGAGACCCAGTACTTC	CASSQGVERQETQYF
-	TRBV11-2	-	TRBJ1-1	TGTGCCAGCAGCTTAGGGCCGGGGCGGAACACTGAAGCTTTCTTT	CASSLGPGRNTEAFF
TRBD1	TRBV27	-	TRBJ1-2	TGTGCCAGCAGTACACTCGACAGGGCTGGCTACACCTTC	CASSTLDRAGYTF
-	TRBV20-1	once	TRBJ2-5	TGCAGTGCTCAAAAACCCGGGGGCCGTGACCAAGAGACCCAGTACTTC	CSAQKPGGRDQETQYF
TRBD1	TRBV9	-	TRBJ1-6	TGTGCCAGCAGCGTAGGAGACAGGGGAAATTCACCCCTCCACTTT	CASSVGDRGNSPLHF
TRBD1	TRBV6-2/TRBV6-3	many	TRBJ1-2	TGTGCCAGCAGCGACAGGGCATCCTATGGCTACACCTTC	CASSDRASYGYTF
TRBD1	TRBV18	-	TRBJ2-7	TGTGCCAGCTCGGATATGACAGGGGAGCAGTACTTC	CASSDMTGEQYF
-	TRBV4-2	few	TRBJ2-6	TGTGCCAGCAGCCAAGATCAGGGCTCTGGGGCCAACGTCCTGACTTTC	CASSQDQGSGANVLTF
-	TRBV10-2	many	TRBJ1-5	TGCGCCAGCAGTGACAGCGATAGCAATCAGCCCCAGCATTTT	CASSDSDSNQPQHF
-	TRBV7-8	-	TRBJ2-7	TGTGCCAGCAGCTTCGAAACCATGCCCAGCTCCTACGAGCAGTACTTC	CASSFETMPSSYEQYF
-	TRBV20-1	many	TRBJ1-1	TGCAGTGCTAGAGGTAGGCCAGGGAGCCGCAATGAAGCTTTCTTT	CSARGRPGSRNEAFF
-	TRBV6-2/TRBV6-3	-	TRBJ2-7	TGTGCCAGCGGCGACCGGACGGAGCAGTACTTC	CASGDRTEQYF
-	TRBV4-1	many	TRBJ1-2	TGCGCCAGCAGCCAAGACGTAGGCAGGCCGGAGGATGGCTACACCTTC	CASSQDVGRPEDGYTF
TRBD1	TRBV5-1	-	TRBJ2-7	TGCGCCAGCAGCCCACCCCTTACAGGGGAATCTGGCTATCAGTACTTC	CASSPPLTGESGYQYF
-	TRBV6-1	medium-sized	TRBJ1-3	TGTGCCAGCAGTGAGACCTCCGGAAACACCATATATTTT	CASSETSGNTIYF
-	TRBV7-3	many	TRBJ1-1	TGTGCCAGCAGCCCCGGGTCCGGGAACACTGAAGCTTTCTTT	CASSPGSGNTEAFF
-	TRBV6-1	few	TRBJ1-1	TGTGCCAGCAGGCGGACAGCGACTATCTTCGAAGCTTTCTTT	CASRRTATIFEAFF
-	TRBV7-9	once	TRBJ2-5	TGTGCCAGCAGCTTAGAGCTGGGGTATCAAGAGACCAAGTACTTC	CASSLELGYQETKYF
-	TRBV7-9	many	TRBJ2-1	TGTGCCAGCAGCTATCTAGCGAGTCATTACAATGAGCAGTTCTTC	CASSYLASHYNEQFF
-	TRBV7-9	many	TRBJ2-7	TGTGCCAGCAGCCCCGGCAGTCCCATCAAGCAGTACTTC	CASSPGSPIKQYF
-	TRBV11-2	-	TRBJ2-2	TGTGCCAGCAGCTCCCACCTAGCCCATGGGCAGGGTCCATCCGGGGAGCTTTTTTTT	CASSSHLAHGQGPSGELFF
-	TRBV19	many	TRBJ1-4	TGTGCCACAAACCCGGACCGATCACATGAAAAACTGTTTTTT	CATNPDRSHEKLFF
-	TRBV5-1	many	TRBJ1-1	TGCGCCAGCAGCAAAGACAGAAACACTGAAGCTTTCTTT	CASSKDRNTEAFF
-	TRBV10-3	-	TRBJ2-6	TGTGCCATCAGTGACCCTCACGCTGGGCCTAACGTCCTGACTTTC	CAISDPHAGPNVLTF
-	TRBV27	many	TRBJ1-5	TGTGCCAGCAGTTTCGGAGGGGGAGATCAGCCCCAGCATTTT	CASSFGGGDQPQHF
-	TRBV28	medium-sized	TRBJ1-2	TGTGCCAGCAGTTTATATCGGGGGGCAAGCTATGGCTACACCTTC	CASSLYRGASYGYTF
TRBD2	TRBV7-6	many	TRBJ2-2	TGTGCCAGCAGCGACCCCATGGCGGGGGCGAACACCGGGGAGCTGTTTTTT	CASSDPMAGANTGELFF
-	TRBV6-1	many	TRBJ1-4	TGTGCCAGCAGAACCCGGGGGGCAGGCTGGTCTCCTAATGAAAAACTGTTTTTT	CASRTRGAGWSPNEKLFF
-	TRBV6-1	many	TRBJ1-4	TGTGCCAGCAGGGACTCTTACGGTGAAAAACTGTTTTTT	CASRDSYGEKLFF
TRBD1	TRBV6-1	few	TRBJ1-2	TGTGCCAGCAGCTGGAGAAATACAGGGGGCGTGGGCTACACCTTC	CASSWRNTGGVGYTF
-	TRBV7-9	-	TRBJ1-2	TGTGCCAGCAGCTTAGTAGGGCCAGGGGTGCCAACGTTC	CASSLVGPGVPTF
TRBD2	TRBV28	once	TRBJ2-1	TGTGCCATCAGTTTCATCGGACTAGCGGGATACAAAGAGCAGTTCTTC	CAISFIGLAGYKEQFF
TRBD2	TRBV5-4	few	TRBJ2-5	TGTGCCAGCAGCCGGACTAGCGGGCAAGAGACCCAGTACTTC	CASSRTSGQETQYF
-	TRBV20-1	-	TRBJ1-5	TGCAGTGCCCCGCGGGGAGGGGATCAGCCCCAGCATTTT	CSAPRGGDQPQHF
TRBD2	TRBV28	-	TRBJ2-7	TGTGCCAGCAGCGGGGGGGCGGGGGGAGCCTACGAGCAGTACTTC	CASSGGAGGAYEQYF
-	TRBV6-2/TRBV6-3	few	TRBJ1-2	TGTGCCAGCAGTTACTCGATGACAGATGGCTACACCTTC	CASSYSMTDGYTF
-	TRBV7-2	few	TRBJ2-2	TGTGCCAGCAGCTTACTAGGCGGGGAGCTGTTTTTT	CASSLLGGELFF
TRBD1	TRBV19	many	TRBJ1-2	TGTGCCAGTAGTATATCGCAGGGGGCTCGGTATGGCTACACCTTC	CASSISQGARYGYTF